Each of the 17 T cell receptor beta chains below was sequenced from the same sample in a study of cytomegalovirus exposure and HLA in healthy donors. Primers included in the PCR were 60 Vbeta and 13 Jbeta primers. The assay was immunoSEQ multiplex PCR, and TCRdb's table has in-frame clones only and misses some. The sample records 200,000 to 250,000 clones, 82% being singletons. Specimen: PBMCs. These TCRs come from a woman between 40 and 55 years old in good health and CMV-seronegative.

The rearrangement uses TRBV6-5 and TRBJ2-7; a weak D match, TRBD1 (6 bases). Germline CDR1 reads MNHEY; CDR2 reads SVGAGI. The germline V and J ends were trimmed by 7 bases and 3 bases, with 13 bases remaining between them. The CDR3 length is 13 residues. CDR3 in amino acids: CASTSRGNYEQYF. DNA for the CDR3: TGTGCCAGCACGTCCAGGGGTAACTACGAGCAGTACTTC.

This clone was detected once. The CDR3 DNA reads TGTGCCAGCAGTGAGGGACAGGGGGCGGCAGATACGCAGTATTTT. This gives the protein CASSEGQGAADTQYF. The J gene is TRBJ2-3, the V gene TRBV25-1, with TRBD1 identical over 12 bases. The CDR3 extends over 15 amino acids. The germline V gene encodes CDR1 MGHDK and CDR2 SYGVNS. With 3 bases clipped from V and 4 bases from J, the junction kept 2 bases outside the gene matches.

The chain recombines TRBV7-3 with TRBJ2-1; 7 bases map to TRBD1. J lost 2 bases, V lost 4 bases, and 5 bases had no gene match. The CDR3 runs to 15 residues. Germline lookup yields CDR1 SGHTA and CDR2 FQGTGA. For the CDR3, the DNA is TGTGCCAGCAGCTCTGACAGGGCCGCCTACAATGAGCAGTTCTTC. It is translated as CASSSDRAAYNEQFF. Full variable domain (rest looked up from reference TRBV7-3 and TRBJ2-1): GAGVSQTPSNKVTEKGKYVELRCDPISGHTALYWYRQSLGQGPEFLIYFQGTGAADDSGLPNDRFFAVRPEGSVSTLKIQRTERGDSAVYLCASSSDRAAYNEQFFGPGTRLTVL.

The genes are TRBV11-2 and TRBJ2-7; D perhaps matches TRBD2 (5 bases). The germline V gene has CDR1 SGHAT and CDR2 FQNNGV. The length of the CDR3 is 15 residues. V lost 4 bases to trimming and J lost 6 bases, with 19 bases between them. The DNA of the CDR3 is TGTGCCAGCAGCTCCACTGGTCCCGTTGGGAGCGAGCAGTACTTC. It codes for CASSSTGPVGSEQYF.

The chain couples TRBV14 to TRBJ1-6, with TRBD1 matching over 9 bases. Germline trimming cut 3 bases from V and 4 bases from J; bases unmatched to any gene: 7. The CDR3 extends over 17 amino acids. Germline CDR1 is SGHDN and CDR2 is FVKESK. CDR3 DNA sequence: TGTGCCAGCAGCCAGGCGACAGGGGGTCAGTATAATTCACCCCTCCACTTT. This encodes CASSQATGGQYNSPLHF.

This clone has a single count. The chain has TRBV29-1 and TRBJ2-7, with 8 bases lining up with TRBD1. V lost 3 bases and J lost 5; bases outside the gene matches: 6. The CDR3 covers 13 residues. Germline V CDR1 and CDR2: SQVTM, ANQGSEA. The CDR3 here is CSVDRTGSNEQYF. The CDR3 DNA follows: TGCAGCGTTGACAGGACAGGGTCCAACGAGCAGTACTTC.

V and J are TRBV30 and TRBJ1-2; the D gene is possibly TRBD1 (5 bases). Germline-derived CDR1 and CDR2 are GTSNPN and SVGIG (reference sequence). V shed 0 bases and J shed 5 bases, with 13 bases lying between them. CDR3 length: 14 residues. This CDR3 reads CAWSVGGGGYGYTF. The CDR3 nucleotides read TGTGCCTGGAGTGTTGGTGGGGGAGGTTATGGCTACACCTTC.

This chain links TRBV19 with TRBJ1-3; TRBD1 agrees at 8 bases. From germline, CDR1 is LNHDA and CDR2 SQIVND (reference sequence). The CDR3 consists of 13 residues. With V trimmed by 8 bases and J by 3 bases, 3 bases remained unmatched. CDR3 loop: CASRTGFGNTIYF. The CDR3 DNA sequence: TGTGCCAGTCGGACAGGGTTTGGAAACACCATATATTTT.

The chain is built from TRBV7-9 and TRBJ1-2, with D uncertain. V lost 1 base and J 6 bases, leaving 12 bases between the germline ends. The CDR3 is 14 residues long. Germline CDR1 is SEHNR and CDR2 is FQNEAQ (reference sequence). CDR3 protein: CASSLVSQEDGYTF. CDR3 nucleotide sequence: TGTGCCAGCAGCTTAGTGAGCCAGGAGGATGGCTACACCTTC.

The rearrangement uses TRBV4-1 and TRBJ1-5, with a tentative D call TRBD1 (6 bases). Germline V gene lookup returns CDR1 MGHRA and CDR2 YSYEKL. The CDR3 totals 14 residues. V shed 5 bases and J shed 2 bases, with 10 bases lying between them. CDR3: CASSRTEGNQPQHF. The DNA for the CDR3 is TGCGCCAGCAGCAGGACAGAGGGCAATCAGCCCCAGCATTTT.

As DNA, the CDR3 is TGCGCCAGCAGCACCGGACAGGGCTACGAGCAGTACTTC. Translated, it gives CASSTGQGYEQYF. The rearrangement joins TRBV5-1 to TRBJ2-7, with 8 bases that match TRBD1. The CDR3 length is 13 residues. V was pared by 4 bases and J by 3 bases, with 3 bases of the junction left unmatched. Germline V gene data show CDR1 as SGHRS and CDR2 as YFSETQ. Full variable domain (rest looked up from reference TRBV5-1 and TRBJ2-7): KAGVTQTPRYLIKTRGQQVTLSCSPISGHRSVSWYQQTPGQGLQFLFEYFSETQRNKGNFPGRFSGRQFSNSRSEMNVSTLELGDSALYLCASSTGQGYEQYFGPGTRLTVT.

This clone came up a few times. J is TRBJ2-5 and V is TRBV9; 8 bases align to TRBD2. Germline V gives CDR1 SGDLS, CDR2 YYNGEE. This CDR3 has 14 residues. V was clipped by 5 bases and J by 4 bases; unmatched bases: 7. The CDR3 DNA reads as TGTGCCAGCAGTCGCGGGGGGCCGGGAGAGACCCAGTACTTC. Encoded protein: CASSRGGPGETQYF.

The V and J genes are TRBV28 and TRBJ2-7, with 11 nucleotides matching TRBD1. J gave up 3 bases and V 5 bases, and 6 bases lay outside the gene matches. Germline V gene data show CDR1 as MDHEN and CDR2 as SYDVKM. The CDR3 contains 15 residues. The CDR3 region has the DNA TGTGCCAGCAGTCTCTCCGGGACAGGGGGCTACGAGCAGTACTTC. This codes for CASSLSGTGGYEQYF.

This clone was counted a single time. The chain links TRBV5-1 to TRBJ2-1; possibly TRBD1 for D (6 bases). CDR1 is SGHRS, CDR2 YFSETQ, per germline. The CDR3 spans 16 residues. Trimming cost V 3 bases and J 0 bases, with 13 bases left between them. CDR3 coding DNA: TGCGCCAGCAGCTCCGGACAGCCCCGCTCCTACAATGAGCAGTTCTTC. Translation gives CASSSGQPRSYNEQFF.

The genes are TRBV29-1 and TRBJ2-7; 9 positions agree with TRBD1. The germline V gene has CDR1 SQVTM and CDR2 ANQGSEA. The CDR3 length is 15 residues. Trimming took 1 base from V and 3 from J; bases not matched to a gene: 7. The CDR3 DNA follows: TGCAGCGTTGAAGCTCGGGACAGGGCGGACTACGAGCAGTACTTC. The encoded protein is CSVEARDRADYEQYF.

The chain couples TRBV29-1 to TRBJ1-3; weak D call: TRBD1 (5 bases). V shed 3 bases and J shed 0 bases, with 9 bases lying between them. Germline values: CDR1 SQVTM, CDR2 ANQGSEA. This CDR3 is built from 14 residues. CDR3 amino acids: CSVDPGHSGNTIYF. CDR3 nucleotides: TGCAGCGTTGATCCAGGGCACTCTGGAAACACCATATATTTT.

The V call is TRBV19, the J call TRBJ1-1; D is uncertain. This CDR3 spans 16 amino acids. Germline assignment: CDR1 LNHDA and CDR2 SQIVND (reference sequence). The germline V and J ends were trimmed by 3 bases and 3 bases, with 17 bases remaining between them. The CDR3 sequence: CASSMLPGWSDTEAFF. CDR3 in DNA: TGTGCCAGTAGTATGTTGCCGGGTTGGTCGGACACTGAAGCTTTCTTT.